This record concerns one TCR beta chain sequence. The source of the sample is a study of shared T cell receptors in the human thymus. Using immunoSEQ multiplex PCR, the repertoire was profiled, and TCRdb retains in-frame clones only, with some absent. The table records about 660,000 clones, around 87% of them present only once. From germline, CDR1 is MGHRA and CDR2 YSYEKL. V shed 3 bases and J shed 4 bases, with 9 bases lying between them. This CDR3 comprises 13 residues. The sample was also linked to a second study, of human thymus T cells. Turning to that study: An apparent bias in V and J gene usage was seen in thymic and blood repertoires.

The receptor was derived from a boy less than two years old with a congenital heart defect. The chain uses TRBV4-1 and TRBJ1-1; D is perhaps TRBD1 (5 bases). The sequenced material came from thymocytes. The chain's CDR3 is CASSHIRGTEAFF. CDR3 bases: TGCGCCAGCAGCCATATAAGGGGCACTGAAGCTTTCTTT.